Below, 27 T cell receptor beta chains from the same sample are listed, as sequenced in a study of response to subunit inactivated influenza vaccine. TCRdb re-called the RT-PCR reads through MiXCR, storing one row per CDR3 protein. The sample records 800,000 or so distinct CDR3 sequences, 21% being singletons. Sequencing was performed on PBMCs from blood, taken 4 to 6 days after vaccination. The receptor source for this set is a man between 45 and 60 years old who received an inactivated influenza vaccine.

This clonotype was seen a handful of times. The chain employs TRBV6-1 and TRBJ1-5; D not resolved. The CDR3 extends over 14 amino acids. Germline loops: CDR1 MNHNS, CDR2 SASEGT. The V and J ends lost 7 bases and 3 bases respectively, with 13 bases between them. The CDR3 protein is CASTKRDINQPQHF. The CDR3 DNA reads TGTGCCAGCACTAAAAGGGATATCAATCAGCCCCAGCATTTT.

This chain links TRBV2 with TRBJ2-6, with unresolved D. This CDR3 spans 14 amino acids. Germline CDR1 and CDR2: SNHLY and FYNNEI. Between the trimmed V and J ends, which lost 6 bases and 2 bases, there was a span of 8 bases. CDR3 sequence (DNA): TGTGCCAGCAGAGCCGAAACTGGGGCCAACGTCCTGACTTTC. This sequence encodes CASRAETGANVLTF.

In this sample, this clonotype turned up a few times. This chain links TRBV12-3 or TRBV12-4 with TRBJ2-7; D perhaps matches TRBD2 (6 bases). There are 15 residues in the CDR3. V lost 3 bases to trimming and J lost 6 bases, with 18 bases between them. CDR3 bases: TGTGCCAGCAGTTTTGGGGGGTCAGGGTCTTTCGAGCAGTACTTC. It specifies CASSFGGSGSFEQYF.

There are a few counts of this clonotype. At one boundary the junction diverges from the germline segment, which might be a read error. The chain joins TRBV7-7 to TRBJ2-1; 10 positions match TRBD1. Per germline, CDR1 SSHAT and CDR2 FNYEAQ (reference sequence). The CDR3 is 14 amino acids. CDR3: CASSLDWTGGEQFF. In DNA, the CDR3 is TGTGCTAGCAGCTTAGACTGGACAGGGGGTGAGCAGTTCTTC.

J is TRBJ1-1 and V is TRBV20-1; 7 nucleotides match TRBD1. This CDR3 region has 13 residues. Germline CDR1 and CDR2: DFQATT and SNEGSKA (reference sequence). V gave up 6 bases and J gave up 5 bases; unmatched junction bases: 9. The CDR3 DNA follows: TGCAGTGCGCCTAAATCAGGGGGGACTGAAGCTTTCTTT. The encoded protein is CSAPKSGGTEAFF.

The genes are TRBV20-1 and TRBJ1-1; 11 nucleotides match TRBD1. V gave up 1 base and J gave up 0 bases; unmatched junction bases: 4. This CDR3 is 16 amino acids long. The germline CDR1 and CDR2 sequences are DFQATT and SNEGSKA (reference sequence). CDR3 in amino acids: CSARVGTGGVNTEAFF. CDR3 DNA: TGCAGTGCTAGAGTTGGGACAGGGGGTGTGAACACTGAAGCTTTCTTT.

This clonotype was detected only a few times. The chain couples TRBV7-2 to TRBJ2-2; TRBD2 agrees at 7 bases. Germline lookup yields CDR1 SGHTA and CDR2 FQGNSA. V shed 3 bases and J 0 bases; nucleotides not matched to a gene: 4. CDR3 length: 16 residues. Written as DNA, the CDR3 is TGTGCCAGCAGCTTGACTAGCTTGGCGAACACCGGGGAGCTGTTTTTT. It specifies CASSLTSLANTGELFF. Based on the CDR3 plus reference TRBV7-2 and TRBJ2-2, the full variable domain is GAGVSQSPSNKVTEKGKDVELRCDPISGHTALYWYRQSLGQGLEFLIYFQGNSAPDKSGLPSDRFSAERTGGSVSTLTIQRTQQEDSAVYLCASSLTSLANTGELFFGEGSRLTVL.

The rearrangement joins TRBV5-4 to TRBJ2-1; D is perhaps TRBD1 or TRBD2 (6 bases each). Germline loops: CDR1 SGHNT, CDR2 YYREEE (reference sequence). This CDR3 contains 15 residues. V gave up 3 bases and J gave up 6 bases, with 16 bases separating them. CDR3 protein: CASSSGDFRTNEQFF. The CDR3 nucleotides read TGTGCCAGCAGCTCAGGGGACTTCCGTACCAATGAGCAGTTCTTC.

This clonotype has only a few counts. The chain carries TRBV3-1 and TRBJ2-1, with TRBD2 matching 15 bases. The germline gives CDR1 LGHDT, CDR2 YNNKEL (reference sequence). This CDR3 is 19 amino acids long. V trimming: 4 bases; J trimming: 4 bases; junction bases outside the gene matches: 11. CDR3 sequence reads: CASSRDGLAGGPRYNEQFF. The CDR3 DNA reads TGTGCCAGCAGCCGAGATGGACTAGCGGGAGGGCCTAGGTACAATGAGCAGTTCTTC.

The rearrangement joins TRBV27 to TRBJ1-1; 8 bases align to TRBD1. This CDR3 region has 16 residues. V dropped 2 bases and J dropped 0; count of bases not matched to a gene: 5. The germline gives CDR1 MNHEY, CDR2 SMNVEV (reference sequence). The CDR3 sequence: CASSLPGGHMNTEAFF. The DNA for the CDR3 is TGTGCCAGCAGTTTACCAGGGGGCCACATGAACACTGAAGCTTTCTTT.

This chain connects TRBV20-1 to TRBJ2-5, with unresolved D. The CDR3 spans 13 residues. The germline gives CDR1 DFQATT, CDR2 SNEGSKA (reference sequence). Trimming took off 2 bases at V and 5 bases at J, with 12 bases between the two ends. The CDR3 is CSARRTPDETQYF. The CDR3 region has the DNA TGCAGTGCTAGAAGGACCCCTGATGAGACCCAGTACTTC.

The chain couples TRBV15 to TRBJ2-3; tentative D call: TRBD1 (6 bases). Trimming shortened V by 5 bases and J by 2 bases, and 17 bases separated the two germline ends. The CDR3 has 16 amino acids. The V gene's germline CDR1 is LNHNV and CDR2 YYDKDF (reference sequence). CDR3 coding DNA: TGTGCCACCAGCGGGGGACAACTCTTACACACAGATACGCAGTATTTT. Translation gives CATSGGQLLHTDTQYF.

This clonotype was detected only a few times. V is TRBV6-2 or TRBV6-3 and J is TRBJ2-1; D unclear. The V end was cut by 2 bases, the J end by 7 bases, with 12 bases between. Per the germline V gene, CDR1 is MNHEY and CDR2 is SVGEGT. This CDR3 comprises 14 residues. In DNA, the CDR3 is TGTGCCAGCAGTTACCGGGCCCTTGGGAATGAGCAGTTCTTC. Amino acids: CASSYRALGNEQFF.

V usage is TRBV15 and J usage is TRBJ2-5; weak D call: TRBD2 (6 bases). The CDR3 is 16 residues long. Germline lookup yields CDR1 LNHNV and CDR2 YYDKDF (reference sequence). The ends were cut back, 0 bases at V and 4 bases at J, with 15 bases in the middle. The CDR3, as DNA: TGTGCCACCAGCAGAGATGGTCCGGCGGGGCCAGAGACCCAGTACTTC. Residues: CATSRDGPAGPETQYF.

The rearrangement links TRBV19 to TRBJ2-1; possible D gene TRBD2, 7 bases. V was pared by 11 bases and J by 7 bases, with 30 bases between. CDR1 is LNHDA and CDR2 is SQIVND in the germline V gene (reference sequence). The CDR3 is 17 amino acids. The CDR3: CACRERGGRSLGNEQFF. The CDR3, as DNA: TGTGCCTGTCGTGAAAGGGGGGGGCGAAGTCTTGGGAATGAGCAGTTCTTC.

This sequence joins TRBV28 and TRBJ2-1; 13 positions agree with TRBD2. The CDR3 has 15 residues. The germline V gene encodes CDR1 MDHEN and CDR2 SYDVKM. V shed 9 bases, J shed 7 bases, and the junction held 9 bases outside the gene matches. This CDR3 is CARFLLAGGPNEQFF. CDR3 DNA: TGTGCCAGATTCTTACTAGCGGGAGGGCCAAATGAGCAGTTCTTC.

The V call is TRBV4-2, the J call TRBJ2-3; 7 nucleotides line up with TRBD2. CDR3 length: 19 residues. V was pared by 2 bases and J by 3 bases, with 17 bases of the junction left unmatched. Germline values: CDR1 LGHNA, CDR2 YNFKEQ. CDR3 protein: CASSQPQAGAGELTDTQYF. The DNA of the CDR3 is TGTGCCAGCAGCCAACCACAGGCCGGTGCGGGAGAATTGACAGATACGCAGTATTTT.

The chain recombines TRBV6-2 or TRBV6-3 with TRBJ2-7, with TRBD2 matching over 12 bases. The germline CDR1 and CDR2 sequences are MNHEY and SVGEGT. V was pared by 0 bases and J by 2 bases, with 20 bases of the junction left unmatched. This CDR3 contains 22 residues. The CDR3 DNA reads TGTGCCAGCAGTTACTCGAGATCGGGGGACAGGGGCGGACTAGCGGGACCCTACGAGCAGTACTTC. It is translated as CASSYSRSGDRGGLAGPYEQYF.

This chain joins TRBV7-9 and TRBJ1-2; D is possibly TRBD1 (6 bases). CDR1 and CDR2 from the germline V gene are SEHNR and FQNEAQ (reference sequence). The CDR3 loop spans 14 amino acids. V was pared by 0 bases and J by 5 bases, with 10 bases between. CDR3 nucleotides: TGTGCCAGCAGCTTAGCGACAGGCACGTATGGCTACACCTTC. Translating gives CASSLATGTYGYTF.

This clonotype was observed at least ten times. This chain connects TRBV24-1 to TRBJ2-5; D call uncertain. Trimming shortened V by 2 bases and J by 5 bases, and 5 bases separated the two germline ends. This CDR3 spans 12 amino acids. The germline V gene encodes CDR1 KGHDR and CDR2 SFDVKD. Written as DNA, the CDR3 is TGTGCCACCAGTGATTCCCCGGAGACCCAGTACTTC. As protein: CATSDSPETQYF.

Ten or more counts support this clonotype. This rearrangement joins TRBV5-1 to TRBJ2-1; D is perhaps TRBD1 (5 bases). CDR1 SGHRS and CDR2 YFSETQ come from the germline V gene. The CDR3 runs 14 residues. V was cut by 6 bases and J by 0 bases, with 10 bases left in between. The CDR3 coding sequence is TGCGCCAGCATGCGAGACAGCTCCTACAATGAGCAGTTCTTC. It is translated as CASMRDSSYNEQFF.

In the case of this clonotype: An end of the junction differs from the germline gene, which may be a read error. The genes are TRBV4-2 and TRBJ2-7, with 7 bases identical to TRBD2. CDR3 length: 14 residues. The germline gives CDR1 LGHNA, CDR2 YNFKEQ. CDR3 residues: CASSQGFSGREQHF. CDR3 DNA: TGTGCCAGCAGCCAAGGGTTTTCAGGGAGGGAGCAGCACTTC.

V is TRBV20-1 and J is TRBJ2-1; D might be TRBD2 (5 bases). V lost 6 bases and J 3 bases, leaving 6 bases between the germline ends. This CDR3 comprises 11 residues. The germline gives CDR1 DFQATT, CDR2 SNEGSKA (reference sequence). CDR3 DNA sequence: TGCAGTGCCGGACTCTACAATGAGCAGTTCTTC. Encoded protein: CSAGLYNEQFF.

The rearrangement joins TRBV15 to TRBJ2-2, with a possible D match to TRBD2 (5 bases). The CDR3 extends over 15 amino acids. Germline CDR1 reads LNHNV; CDR2 reads YYDKDF (reference sequence). V dropped 0 bases and J dropped 6 bases, with 11 bases sitting between them. The CDR3 region is CATSRDRGIAGELFF. CDR3 nucleotides: TGTGCCACCAGCAGAGATCGGGGAATCGCCGGGGAGCTGTTTTTT.

The chain uses TRBV7-2 and TRBJ2-3; TRBD1 is a possible D gene (6 bases). This CDR3 spans 14 amino acids. Trimming took off 5 bases at V and 9 bases at J, with 18 bases between the two ends. Germline-derived CDR1 and CDR2 are SGHTA and FQGNSA. CDR3: CASSEDSWRITQYF. The DNA for the CDR3 is TGTGCCAGCAGCGAGGACAGCTGGCGGATCACGCAGTATTTT.

The V and J genes are TRBV10-2 and TRBJ2-7, with 11 bases fitting TRBD2. From germline, CDR1 is WSHSY and CDR2 SAAADI. The V gene end was trimmed by 3 bases and the J gene end by 10 bases; junction bases not matched to a gene: 5. This CDR3 spans 13 amino acids. The CDR3 reads CASSDRTSGGQYF. As DNA, the CDR3 is TGCGCCAGCAGTGACCGTACTAGCGGGGGACAGTACTTC.

This clonotype was picked up a small number of times. The chain recombines TRBV12-3 or TRBV12-4 with TRBJ1-2; the D is unclear. V was clipped by 3 bases and J by 10 bases, with 15 bases between them. CDR3 length: 13 amino acids. CDR3 in DNA: TGTGCCAGCAGTTTGCAGGAATCCGTGGACTACACCTTC. Its protein product is CASSLQESVDYTF.